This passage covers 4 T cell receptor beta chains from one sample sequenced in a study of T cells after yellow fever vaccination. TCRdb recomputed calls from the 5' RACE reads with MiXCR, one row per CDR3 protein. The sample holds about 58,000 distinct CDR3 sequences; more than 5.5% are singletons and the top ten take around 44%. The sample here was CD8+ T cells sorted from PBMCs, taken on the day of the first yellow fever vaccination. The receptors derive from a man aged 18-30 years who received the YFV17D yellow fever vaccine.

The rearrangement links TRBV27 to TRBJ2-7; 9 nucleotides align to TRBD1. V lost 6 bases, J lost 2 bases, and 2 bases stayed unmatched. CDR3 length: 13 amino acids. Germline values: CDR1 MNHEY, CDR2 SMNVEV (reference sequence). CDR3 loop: CASSNRGPYEQYF. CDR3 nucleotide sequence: TGTGCCAGCAGCAACAGGGGGCCCTACGAGCAGTACTTC.

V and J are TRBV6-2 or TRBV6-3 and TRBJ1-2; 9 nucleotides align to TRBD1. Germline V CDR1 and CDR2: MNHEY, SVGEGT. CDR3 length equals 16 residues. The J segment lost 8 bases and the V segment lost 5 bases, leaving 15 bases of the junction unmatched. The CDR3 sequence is CASSRDPGTGSSGYTF. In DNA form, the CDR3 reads TGTGCCAGCAGTCGGGATCCCGGGACAGGGTCGAGCGGCTACACCTTC.

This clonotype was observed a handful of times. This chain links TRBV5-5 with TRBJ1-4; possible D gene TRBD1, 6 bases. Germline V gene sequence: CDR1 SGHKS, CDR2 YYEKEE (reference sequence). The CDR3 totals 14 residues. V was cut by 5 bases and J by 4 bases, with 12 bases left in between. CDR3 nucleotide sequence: TGTGCCAGCAGGAGACAGGAGGTTAATGAAAAACTGTTTTTT. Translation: CASRRQEVNEKLFF.

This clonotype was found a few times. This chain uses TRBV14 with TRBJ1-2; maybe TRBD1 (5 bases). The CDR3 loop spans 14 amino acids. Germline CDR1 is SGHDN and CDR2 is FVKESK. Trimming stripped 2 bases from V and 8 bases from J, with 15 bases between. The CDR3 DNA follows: TGTGCCAGCAGCCAACAAGGGGCCTTTCGGGGCTACACCTTC. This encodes CASSQQGAFRGYTF. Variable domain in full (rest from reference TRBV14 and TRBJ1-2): EAGVTQFPSHSVIEKGQTVTLRCDPISGHDNLYWYRRVMGKEIKFLLHFVKESKQDESGMPNNRFLAERTGGTYSTLKVQPAELEDSGVYFCASSQQGAFRGYTFGSGTRLTVV.